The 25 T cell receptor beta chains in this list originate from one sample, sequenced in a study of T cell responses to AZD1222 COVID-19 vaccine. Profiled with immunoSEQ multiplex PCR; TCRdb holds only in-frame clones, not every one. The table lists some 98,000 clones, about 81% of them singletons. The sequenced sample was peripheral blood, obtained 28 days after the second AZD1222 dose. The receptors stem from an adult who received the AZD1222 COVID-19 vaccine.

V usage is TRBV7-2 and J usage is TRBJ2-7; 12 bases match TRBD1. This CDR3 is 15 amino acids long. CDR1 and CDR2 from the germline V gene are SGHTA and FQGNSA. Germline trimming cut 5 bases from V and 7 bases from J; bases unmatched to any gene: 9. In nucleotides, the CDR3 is TGTGCCAGCAGCACCGCCGGGACAGGGGGCCGGGAGCAGTACTTC. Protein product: CASSTAGTGGREQYF.

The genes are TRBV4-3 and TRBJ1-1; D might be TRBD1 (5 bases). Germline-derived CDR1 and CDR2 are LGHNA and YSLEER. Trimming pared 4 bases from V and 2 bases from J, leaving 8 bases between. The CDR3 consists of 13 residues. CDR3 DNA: TGCGCCAGCAGCCGGGACGGTAACACTGAAGCTTTCTTT. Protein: CASSRDGNTEAFF.

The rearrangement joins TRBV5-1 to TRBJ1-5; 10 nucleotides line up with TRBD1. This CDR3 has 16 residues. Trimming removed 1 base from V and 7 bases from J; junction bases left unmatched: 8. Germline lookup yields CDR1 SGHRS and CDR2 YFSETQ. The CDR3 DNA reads TGCGCCAGCAGCTTGAATCCAGGACAGGGGGGCCAGCCCCAGCATTTT. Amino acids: CASSLNPGQGGQPQHF.

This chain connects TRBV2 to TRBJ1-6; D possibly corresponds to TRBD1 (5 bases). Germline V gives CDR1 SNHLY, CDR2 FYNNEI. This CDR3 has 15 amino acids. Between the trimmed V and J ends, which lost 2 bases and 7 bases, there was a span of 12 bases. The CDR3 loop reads CASSEQGTENSPLHF. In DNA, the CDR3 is TGTGCCAGCAGTGAACAAGGGACGGAAAATTCACCCCTCCACTTT.

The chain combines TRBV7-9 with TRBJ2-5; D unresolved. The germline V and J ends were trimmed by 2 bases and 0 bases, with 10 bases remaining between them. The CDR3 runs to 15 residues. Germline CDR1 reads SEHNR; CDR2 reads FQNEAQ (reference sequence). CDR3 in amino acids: CASSLTQVDQETQYF. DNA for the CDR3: TGTGCCAGCAGCTTAACCCAAGTTGACCAAGAGACCCAGTACTTC. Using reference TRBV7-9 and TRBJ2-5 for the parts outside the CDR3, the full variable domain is DTGVSQNPRHKITKRGQNVTFRCDPISEHNRLYWYRQTLGQGPEFLTYFQNEAQLEKSRLLSDRFSAERPKGSFSTLEIQRTEQGDSAMYLCASSLTQVDQETQYFGPGTRLLVL.

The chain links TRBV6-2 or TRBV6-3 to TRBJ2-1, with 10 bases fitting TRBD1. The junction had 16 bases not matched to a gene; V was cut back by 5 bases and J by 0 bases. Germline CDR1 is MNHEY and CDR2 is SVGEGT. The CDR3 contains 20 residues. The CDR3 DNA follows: TGTGCCAGCAGTAAAAGAGGGACAGGGGCATCATCGAGCTCCTACAATGAGCAGTTCTTC. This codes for CASSKRGTGASSSSYNEQFF.

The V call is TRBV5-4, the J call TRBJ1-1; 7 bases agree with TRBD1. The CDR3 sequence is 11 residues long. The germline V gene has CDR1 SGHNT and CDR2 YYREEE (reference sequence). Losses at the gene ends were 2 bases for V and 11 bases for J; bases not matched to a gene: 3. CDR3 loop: CASSFDRVAFF. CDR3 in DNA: TGTGCCAGCAGCTTCGACAGGGTGGCTTTCTTT.

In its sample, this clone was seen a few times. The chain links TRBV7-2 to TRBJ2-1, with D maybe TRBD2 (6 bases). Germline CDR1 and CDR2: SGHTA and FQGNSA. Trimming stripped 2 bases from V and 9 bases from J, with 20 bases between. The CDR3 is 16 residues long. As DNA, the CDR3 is TGTGCCAGCAGCTTATGGTTTGCGGGGCAGGGTAGTGAGCAGTTCTTC. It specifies CASSLWFAGQGSEQFF.

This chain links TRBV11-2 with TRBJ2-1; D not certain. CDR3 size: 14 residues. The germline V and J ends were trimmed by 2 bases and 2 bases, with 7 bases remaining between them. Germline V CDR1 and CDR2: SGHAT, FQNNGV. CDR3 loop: CASSLTVTYNEQFF. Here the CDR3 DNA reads TGTGCCAGCAGCTTAACAGTTACCTACAATGAGCAGTTCTTC.

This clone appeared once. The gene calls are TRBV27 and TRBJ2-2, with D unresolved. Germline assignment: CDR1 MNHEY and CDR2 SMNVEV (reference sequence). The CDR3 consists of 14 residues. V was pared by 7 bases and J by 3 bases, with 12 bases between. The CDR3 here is CASKGTWDTGELFF. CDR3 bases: TGTGCCAGCAAGGGCACATGGGACACCGGGGAGCTGTTTTTT.

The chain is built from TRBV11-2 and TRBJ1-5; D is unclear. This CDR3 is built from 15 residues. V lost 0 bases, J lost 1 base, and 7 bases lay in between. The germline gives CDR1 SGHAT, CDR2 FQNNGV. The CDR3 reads CASSLDSRSNQPQHF. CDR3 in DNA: TGTGCCAGCAGCTTAGATAGTCGAAGCAATCAGCCCCAGCATTTT.

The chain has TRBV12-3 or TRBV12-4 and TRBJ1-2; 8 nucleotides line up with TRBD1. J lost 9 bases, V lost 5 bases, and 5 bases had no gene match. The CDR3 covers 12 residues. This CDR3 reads CASSGQGISYTF. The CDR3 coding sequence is TGTGCCAGCAGTGGACAGGGTATAAGCTACACCTTC.

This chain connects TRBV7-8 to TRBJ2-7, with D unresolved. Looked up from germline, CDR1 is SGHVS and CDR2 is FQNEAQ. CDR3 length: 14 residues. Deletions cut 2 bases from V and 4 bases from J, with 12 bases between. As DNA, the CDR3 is TGTGCCAGCAGCTTATTCGACTCGCCGTACGAGCAGTACTTC. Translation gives CASSLFDSPYEQYF.

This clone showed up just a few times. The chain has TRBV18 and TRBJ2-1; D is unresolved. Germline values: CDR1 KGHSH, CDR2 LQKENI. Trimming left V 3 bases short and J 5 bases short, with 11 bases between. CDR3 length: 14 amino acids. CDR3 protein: CASSPIREDNEQFF. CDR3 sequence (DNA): TGTGCCAGCTCACCTATAAGAGAGGACAATGAGCAGTTCTTC.

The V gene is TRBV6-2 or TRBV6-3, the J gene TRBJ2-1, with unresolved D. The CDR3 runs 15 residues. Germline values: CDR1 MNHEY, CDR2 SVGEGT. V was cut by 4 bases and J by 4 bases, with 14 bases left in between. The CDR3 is CASSSRRSEYNEQFF. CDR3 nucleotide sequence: TGTGCCAGCAGTTCCCGGCGCAGTGAGTACAATGAGCAGTTCTTC.

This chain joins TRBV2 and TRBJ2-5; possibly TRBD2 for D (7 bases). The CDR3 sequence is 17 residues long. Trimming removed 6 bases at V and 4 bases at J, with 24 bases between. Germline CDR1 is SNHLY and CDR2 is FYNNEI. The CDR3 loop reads CASSPRAGAVKRETQYF. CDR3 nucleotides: TGTGCCAGCAGCCCCCGGGCGGGGGCCGTCAAGAGAGAGACCCAGTACTTC.

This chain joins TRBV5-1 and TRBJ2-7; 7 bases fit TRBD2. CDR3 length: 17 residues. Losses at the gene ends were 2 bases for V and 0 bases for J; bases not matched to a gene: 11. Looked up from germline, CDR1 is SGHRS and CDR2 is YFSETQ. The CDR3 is CASSLNPAGTNSYEQYF. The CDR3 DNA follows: TGCGCCAGCAGCTTAAACCCAGCGGGAACTAACTCCTACGAGCAGTACTTC.

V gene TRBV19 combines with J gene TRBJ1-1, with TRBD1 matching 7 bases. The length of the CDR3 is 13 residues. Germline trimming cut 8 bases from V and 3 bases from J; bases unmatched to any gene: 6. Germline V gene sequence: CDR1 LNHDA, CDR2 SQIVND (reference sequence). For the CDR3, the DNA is TGTGCCAGTTCCGGACAGGCGGACACTGAAGCTTTCTTT. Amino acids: CASSGQADTEAFF.

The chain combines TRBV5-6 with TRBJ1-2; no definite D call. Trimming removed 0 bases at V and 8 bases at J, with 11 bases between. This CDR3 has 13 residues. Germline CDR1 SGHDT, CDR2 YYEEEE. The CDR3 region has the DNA TGTGCCAGCAGCTTGGTGGGAGTAGGCGGCTACACCTTC. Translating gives CASSLVGVGGYTF. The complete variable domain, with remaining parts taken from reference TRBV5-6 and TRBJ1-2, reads DAGVTQSPTHLIKTRGQQVTLRCSPKSGHDTVSWYQQALGQGPQFIFQYYEEEERQRGNFPDRFSGHQFPNYSSELNVNALLLGDSALYLCASSLVGVGGYTFGSGTRLTVV.

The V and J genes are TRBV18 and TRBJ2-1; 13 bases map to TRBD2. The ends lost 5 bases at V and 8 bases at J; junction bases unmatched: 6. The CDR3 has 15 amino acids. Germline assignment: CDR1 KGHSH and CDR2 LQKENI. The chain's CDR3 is CASSTGLAGRDEQFF. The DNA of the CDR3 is TGTGCCAGCTCAACGGGACTAGCGGGGCGTGATGAGCAGTTCTTC.

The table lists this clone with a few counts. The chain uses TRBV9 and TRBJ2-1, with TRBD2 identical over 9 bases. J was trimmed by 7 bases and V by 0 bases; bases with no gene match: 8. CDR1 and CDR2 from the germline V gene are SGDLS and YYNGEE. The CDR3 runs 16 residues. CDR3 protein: CASSVEGRGGTNEQFF. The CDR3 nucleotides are TGTGCCAGCAGCGTAGAGGGGCGGGGGGGCACGAATGAGCAGTTCTTC.

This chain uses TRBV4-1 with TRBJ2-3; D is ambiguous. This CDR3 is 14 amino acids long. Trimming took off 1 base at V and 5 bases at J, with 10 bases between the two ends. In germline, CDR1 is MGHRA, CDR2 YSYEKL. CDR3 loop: CASSQVLAVDTQYF. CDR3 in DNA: TGCGCCAGCAGCCAAGTTTTGGCCGTAGATACGCAGTATTTT.

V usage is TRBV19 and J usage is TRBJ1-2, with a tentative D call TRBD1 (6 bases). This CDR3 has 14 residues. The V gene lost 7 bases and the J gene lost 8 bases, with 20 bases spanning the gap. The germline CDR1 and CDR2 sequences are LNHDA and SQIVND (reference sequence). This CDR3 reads CASNTKLQGRGYTF. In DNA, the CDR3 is TGTGCCAGTAATACCAAATTACAGGGCCGCGGCTACACCTTC.

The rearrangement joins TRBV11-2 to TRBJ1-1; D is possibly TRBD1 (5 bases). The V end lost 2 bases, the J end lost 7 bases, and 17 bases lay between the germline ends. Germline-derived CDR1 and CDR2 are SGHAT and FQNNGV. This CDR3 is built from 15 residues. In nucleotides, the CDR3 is TGTGCCAGCAGCTTAAGTGGGGCCGCTTACGGTGAAGCTTTCTTT. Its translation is CASSLSGAAYGEAFF.

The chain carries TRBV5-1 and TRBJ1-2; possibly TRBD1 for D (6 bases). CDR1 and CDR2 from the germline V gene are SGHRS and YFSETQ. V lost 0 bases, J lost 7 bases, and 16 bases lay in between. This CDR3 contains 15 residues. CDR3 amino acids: CASSLAAGANSGYTF. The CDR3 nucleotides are TGCGCCAGCAGCTTGGCCGCAGGGGCTAACAGTGGCTACACCTTC. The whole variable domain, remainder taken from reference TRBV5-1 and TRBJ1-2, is KAGVTQTPRYLIKTRGQQVTLSCSPISGHRSVSWYQQTPGQGLQFLFEYFSETQRNKGNFPGRFSGRQFSNSRSEMNVSTLELGDSALYLCASSLAAGANSGYTFGSGTRLTVV.